The next 32 T cell receptor beta chains were all read from a single sample in a study of cytomegalovirus exposure and HLA in healthy donors. The PCR contained 60 Vbeta and 13 Jbeta primers. This table comes from immunoSEQ multiplex PCR, and its TCRdb copy is limited to in-frame clones, with some not included. The table shows fewer than 60,000 clones, with roughly four fifths occurring only once. Sequences were obtained from PBMCs. These receptors originate from a man aged 50 to 59 in good health and CMV-seronegative.

This chain links TRBV28 with TRBJ2-6; D possibly corresponds to TRBD1 (5 bases). Germline values: CDR1 MDHEN, CDR2 SYDVKM. The CDR3 sequence is 20 residues long. V lost 2 bases and J 4 bases, leaving 24 bases between the germline ends. The CDR3 region has the DNA TGTGCCAGCAGTTTAACCCCCTGGGGCCGACCGATGGGAGGGGCCAACGTCCTGACTTTC. This sequence encodes CASSLTPWGRPMGGANVLTF.

J is TRBJ2-1 and V is TRBV11-3; 8 bases map to TRBD2. Germline trimming cut 4 bases from V and 4 bases from J; bases unmatched to any gene: 3. The CDR3 has 14 residues. Germline CDR1 is SGHNT and CDR2 is YENEEA. The CDR3, as DNA: TGTGCCAGCAGCTCGGGGGGGAAGTACAATGAGCAGTTCTTC. The encoded protein is CASSSGGKYNEQFF.

The V gene is TRBV4-1, the J gene TRBJ2-6, with TRBD1 identical over 7 bases. The CDR3 has 17 residues. V gave up 4 bases and J gave up 0 bases; unmatched junction bases: 6. Per germline, CDR1 MGHRA and CDR2 YSYEKL. The CDR3 DNA follows: TGCGCCAGCAGCCCTCGACAGGGCAGCTCTGGGGCCAACGTCCTGACTTTC. Translating it yields CASSPRQGSSGANVLTF.

The rearrangement joins TRBV6-8 to TRBJ2-7; D may be TRBD2 (6 bases). Germline loops: CDR1 MNHGY, CDR2 SAAAGT. V was shortened by 4 bases and J by 2 bases, with 15 bases between the two germline ends. This CDR3 is built from 15 residues. The CDR3 sequence: CASSWGWRVTYEQYF. The CDR3 nucleotides are TGTGCCAGCAGTTGGGGGTGGAGGGTAACCTACGAGCAGTACTTC.

The CDR3 sequence: CASSLQAMLSDTQYF. As DNA, the CDR3 is TGCGCCAGCAGCTTGCAGGCAATGCTCTCAGATACGCAGTATTTT. J is TRBJ2-3 and V is TRBV5-1; no firm D call. V lost 1 base, J lost 4 bases, and 13 bases lay in between. Germline V lookup: CDR1 SGHRS, CDR2 YFSETQ. The CDR3 consists of 15 residues. The full variable domain, in which reference TRBV5-1 and TRBJ2-3 provide the parts outside the CDR3, is KAGVTQTPRYLIKTRGQQVTLSCSPISGHRSVSWYQQTPGQGLQFLFEYFSETQRNKGNFPGRFSGRQFSNSRSEMNVSTLELGDSALYLCASSLQAMLSDTQYFGPGTRLTVL.

The chain has TRBV6-4 and TRBJ2-3; maybe TRBD1 (5 bases). The CDR3 extends over 15 amino acids. CDR1 and CDR2 from the germline V gene are MRHNA and SNTAGT. The ends were cut back, 2 bases at V and 5 bases at J, with 14 bases in the middle. The CDR3: CASSDRAGRIDTQYF. CDR3 coding DNA: TGTGCCAGCAGTGACAGGGCAGGGCGGATAGATACGCAGTATTTT.

Here the CDR3 DNA reads TGTGCCAGCAGTGACAGGGACAGGGGGGGCGGTCAGCCCCAGCATTTT. This gives the protein CASSDRDRGGGQPQHF. The chain couples TRBV6-1 to TRBJ1-5; TRBD1 aligns across 11 bases. The CDR3 is 16 residues long. The V gene end was trimmed by 3 bases and the J gene end by 6 bases; junction bases not matched to a gene: 7. CDR1 and CDR2 (germline): MNHNS, SASEGT.

This chain uses TRBV28 with TRBJ1-1; D is unresolved. Germline V gene data show CDR1 as MDHEN and CDR2 as SYDVKM. The CDR3 has 13 residues. V was cut by 4 bases and J by 7 bases, with 13 bases left in between. The CDR3 nucleotides are TGTGCCAGCAGTTCACTCACCAGGCGTGAAGCTTTCTTT. Its translation: CASSSLTRREAFF.

This chain links TRBV5-4 with TRBJ1-4; 8 positions agree with TRBD1. J lost 7 bases, V lost 1 base, and 12 bases had no gene match. Germline CDR1 and CDR2: SGHNT and YYREEE (reference sequence). The CDR3 runs to 17 residues. CDR3 sequence: CASSLPTPGTGGEKLFF. CDR3 nucleotides: TGTGCCAGCAGCTTGCCGACCCCCGGGACAGGCGGTGAAAAACTGTTTTTT.

The chain has TRBV5-6 and TRBJ1-2; no clear D. CDR3 length: 14 residues. The germline V and J ends were trimmed by 1 base and 5 bases, with 12 bases remaining between them. Germline CDR1 and CDR2: SGHDT and YYEEEE. CDR3 region: CASSLPEERYGYTF. The CDR3 region has the DNA TGTGCCAGCAGCTTGCCAGAAGAGAGGTATGGCTACACCTTC.

The V gene is TRBV27, the J gene TRBJ2-1; D may be TRBD1 (6 bases). V was trimmed by 6 bases and J by 4 bases, leaving 10 bases between them. Germline values: CDR1 MNHEY, CDR2 SMNVEV (reference sequence). CDR3 length: 13 residues. The CDR3 is CASRPDSYNEQFF. The DNA for the CDR3 is TGTGCCAGCAGACCGGACAGTTACAATGAGCAGTTCTTC.

This sequence joins TRBV5-6 and TRBJ1-2, with TRBD1 as a possible D gene (5 bases). The germline V gene has CDR1 SGHDT and CDR2 YYEEEE. Deletions cut 4 bases from V and 7 bases from J, with 17 bases between. The CDR3 loop spans 14 amino acids. CDR3: CASSPPSGVGGYTF. DNA for the CDR3: TGTGCCAGCAGCCCCCCGTCGGGGGTGGGTGGCTACACCTTC. Variable domain in full (rest from reference TRBV5-6 and TRBJ1-2): DAGVTQSPTHLIKTRGQQVTLRCSPKSGHDTVSWYQQALGQGPQFIFQYYEEEERQRGNFPDRFSGHQFPNYSSELNVNALLLGDSALYLCASSPPSGVGGYTFGSGTRLTVV.

V gene TRBV29-1 combines with J gene TRBJ1-2, with TRBD1 identical over 10 bases. Germline lookup yields CDR1 SQVTM and CDR2 ANQGSEA. V shed 3 bases and J 7 bases; nucleotides not matched to a gene: 5. The CDR3 is 13 residues long. The CDR3 protein is CSVEGQGFGGYTF. CDR3 DNA sequence: TGCAGCGTTGAGGGACAGGGGTTCGGTGGCTACACCTTC. Supplemented by reference TRBV29-1 and TRBJ1-2, the full variable domain reads SAVISQKPSRDICQRGTSLTIQCQVDSQVTMMFWYRQQPGQSLTLIATANQGSEATYESGFVIDKFPISRPNLTFSTLTVSNMSPEDSSIYLCSVEGQGFGGYTFGSGTRLTVV.

The rearrangement uses TRBV5-1 and TRBJ2-7, with a weak D call TRBD1 (5 bases). The CDR3 spans 14 residues. Trimming stripped 0 bases from V and 2 bases from J, with 9 bases between. CDR1 and CDR2 from the germline V gene are SGHRS and YFSETQ. CDR3 sequence reads: CASSLDGATYEQYF. The DNA of the CDR3 is TGCGCCAGCAGCTTGGATGGGGCAACCTACGAGCAGTACTTC. Full variable domain (outside the CDR3, taken from reference TRBV5-1 and TRBJ2-7): KAGVTQTPRYLIKTRGQQVTLSCSPISGHRSVSWYQQTPGQGLQFLFEYFSETQRNKGNFPGRFSGRQFSNSRSEMNVSTLELGDSALYLCASSLDGATYEQYFGPGTRLTVT.

V gene TRBV7-9 combines with J gene TRBJ2-3, with TRBD2 as a possible D gene (6 bases). The V end lost 6 bases, the J end lost 1 base, and 20 bases lay between the germline ends. This CDR3 has 17 amino acids. Looked up from germline, CDR1 is SEHNR and CDR2 is FQNEAQ (reference sequence). CDR3 amino acids: CASSSLLRDFGTDTQYF. DNA for the CDR3: TGTGCCAGCAGTTCTCTCCTCCGGGACTTCGGCACAGATACGCAGTATTTT.

The rearrangement uses TRBV2 and TRBJ1-3; D may be TRBD1 (5 bases). Per the germline V gene, CDR1 is SNHLY and CDR2 is FYNNEI. CDR3 length equals 14 residues. Trimming left V 7 bases short and J 0 bases short, with 10 bases between. CDR3 sequence: CASTQGSSGNTIYF. The CDR3 DNA sequence: TGTGCCAGCACTCAGGGTTCCTCTGGAAACACCATATATTTT.

J is TRBJ2-5 and V is TRBV29-1; 9 bases are shared with TRBD2. Germline CDR1 and CDR2: SQVTM and ANQGSEA. There are 14 residues in the CDR3. The ends lost 1 base at V and 1 base at J; junction bases unmatched: 1. The CDR3 coding sequence is TGCAGCGTTGAAGGAGCGGGGGGCCAAGAGACCCAGTACTTC. The encoded protein is CSVEGAGGQETQYF. Supplemented by reference TRBV29-1 and TRBJ2-5, the full variable domain reads SAVISQKPSRDICQRGTSLTIQCQVDSQVTMMFWYRQQPGQSLTLIATANQGSEATYESGFVIDKFPISRPNLTFSTLTVSNMSPEDSSIYLCSVEGAGGQETQYFGPGTRLLVL.

The gene calls are TRBV28 and TRBJ2-3; the D is unclear. This CDR3 is built from 11 residues. Per germline, CDR1 MDHEN and CDR2 SYDVKM. V dropped 10 bases and J dropped 1 base, with 6 bases sitting between them. The CDR3 coding sequence is TGTGCCATCCGGGGCACAGATACGCAGTATTTT. This sequence encodes CAIRGTDTQYF.

This clone was observed a handful of times. The chain combines TRBV4-1 with TRBJ1-3; the D is unclear. The CDR3 runs to 16 residues. With 1 base removed from V and 5 bases from J, the gap between germline ends came to 15 bases. CDR1 is MGHRA and CDR2 is YSYEKL in the germline V gene. CDR3 in amino acids: CASSQGVEARRNTIYF. CDR3 nucleotide sequence: TGCGCCAGCAGCCAAGGGGTCGAGGCCCGAAGAAACACCATATATTTT.

The J gene is TRBJ1-2, the V gene TRBV7-9, with D possibly TRBD1 on 6 matching bases. CDR3 length: 14 amino acids. Looked up from germline, CDR1 is SEHNR and CDR2 is FQNEAQ (reference sequence). The V end lost 7 bases, the J end lost 3 bases, and 15 bases lay between the germline ends. CDR3 sequence: CASNSADRDYGYTF. The CDR3 bases are TGTGCCAGCAACAGCGCGGACAGAGACTATGGCTACACCTTC. Full variable domain (outside the CDR3, taken from reference TRBV7-9 and TRBJ1-2): DTGVSQNPRHKITKRGQNVTFRCDPISEHNRLYWYRQTLGQGPEFLTYFQNEAQLEKSRLLSDRFSAERPKGSFSTLEIQRTEQGDSAMYLCASNSADRDYGYTFGSGTRLTVV.

The chain has TRBV19 and TRBJ2-3; the match to TRBD1 covers 8 bases. Germline CDR1 is LNHDA and CDR2 is SQIVND (reference sequence). The CDR3 covers 15 residues. The V segment lost 4 bases and the J segment 3 bases; nucleotides outside the gene matches: 6. The DNA for the CDR3 is TGTGCCAGTAGTACTCCTGGACAGGGTACAGATACGCAGTATTTT. This encodes CASSTPGQGTDTQYF.

On this clone itself: The junction does not match germline at one end; this may be a read error. Other DNA sequences within the sample encode an identical CDR3. The CDR3 is CASSLALFVTLHF. The CDR3 DNA follows: TGTGCCAGCAGCTTAGCACTTTTCGTAACCCTCCACTTC. The rearrangement joins TRBV7-2 to TRBJ1-6, with unresolved D. This CDR3 region has 13 residues. The germline CDR1 and CDR2 sequences are SGHTA and FQGNSA.

CDR3 nucleotide sequence: TGTGCCAGCAGCTGGGGACAGGCGGGTCTCTCCTACGAGCAGTACTTC. Translated, it gives CASSWGQAGLSYEQYF. The V and J genes are TRBV5-4 and TRBJ2-7; 8 bases map to TRBD1. The CDR3 is 16 amino acids. The V and J ends lost 3 bases and 0 bases, in that order; junction bases with no gene match: 8. Germline-derived CDR1 and CDR2 are SGHNT and YYREEE (reference sequence).

The chain is built from TRBV5-4 and TRBJ2-7; D remains unclear. This CDR3 comprises 13 residues. CDR1 and CDR2 from the germline V gene are SGHNT and YYREEE (reference sequence). Trimming pared 4 bases from V and 3 bases from J, leaving 11 bases between. Written as DNA, the CDR3 is TGTGCCAGCAGCGTGGAACTACTCTACGAGCAGTACTTC. This translates into CASSVELLYEQYF.

The chain couples TRBV29-1 to TRBJ2-5; TRBD1 matches 9 bases. The CDR3 loop spans 14 amino acids. The V segment lost 3 bases and the J segment 5 bases; nucleotides outside the gene matches: 7. Germline-derived CDR1 and CDR2 are SQVTM and ANQGSEA. The CDR3 DNA reads as TGCAGCGTTGAGGGACAGGGTGTAGGTGAGACCCAGTACTTC. Translated, it gives CSVEGQGVGETQYF.

This clone came up a few times. The CDR3 DNA follows: TGCGCCAGCAGCTTTAGCGGGGGGTACACCGGGGAGCTGTTTTTT. Translation gives CASSFSGGYTGELFF. V usage is TRBV5-1 and J usage is TRBJ2-2, with 10 bases that match TRBD2. There are 15 residues in the CDR3. Germline values: CDR1 SGHRS, CDR2 YFSETQ. V was pared by 2 bases and J by 3 bases, with 1 base of the junction left unmatched.

V and J are TRBV5-6 and TRBJ1-2; 8 bases align to TRBD1. J was trimmed by 8 bases and V by 4 bases; bases with no gene match: 16. In germline, CDR1 is SGHDT, CDR2 YYEEEE. The CDR3 contains 16 residues. CDR3 nucleotide sequence: TGTGCCAGCAGCCCCATGGGACAGGAAAGGTGGGACGGCTACACCTTC. Its protein product is CASSPMGQERWDGYTF.

A few counts support this clone. This sequence joins TRBV4-2 and TRBJ2-7; TRBD2 might be the D (7 bases). CDR1 LGHNA and CDR2 YNFKEQ come from the germline V gene. CDR3 length: 15 residues. V lost 0 bases and J lost 4, with 13 bases in between. CDR3 coding DNA: TGTGCCAGCAGCCAAGACCGGGGGGCCAGTTACGAGCAGTACTTC. Translating gives CASSQDRGASYEQYF.

Comments on this clone: Other DNA variants within this sample encode the same CDR3. The chain links TRBV9 to TRBJ1-1, with TRBD1 matching 9 bases. CDR3 size: 14 residues. V dropped 5 bases and J dropped 5; count of bases not matched to a gene: 7. Germline V gene data show CDR1 as SGDLS and CDR2 as YYNGEE. The CDR3 loop is CASSARQGGTEAFF. The DNA of the CDR3 is TGTGCCAGCAGTGCTCGACAGGGGGGGACTGAAGCTTTCTTT.

In nucleotides, the CDR3 is TGCAGCGTTAGGCTGGGTGGGCTGGGTACTGAAGCTTTCTTT. Encoded protein: CSVRLGGLGTEAFF. V gene TRBV29-1 combines with J gene TRBJ1-1; no clear D. Germline V lookup: CDR1 SQVTM, CDR2 ANQGSEA. V lost 5 bases to trimming and J lost 5 bases, with 18 bases between them. The CDR3 sequence is 14 residues long.

The chain carries TRBV5-6 and TRBJ2-5; D perhaps matches TRBD2 (5 bases). CDR3 size: 16 residues. The V and J ends lost 2 bases and 5 bases respectively, with 19 bases between them. CDR1 and CDR2 (germline): SGHDT, YYEEEE. The CDR3 nucleotides read TGTGCCAGCAGCTTTACGGGGTCCCCACAACGGGAGACCCAGTACTTC. It encodes CASSFTGSPQRETQYF.

V is TRBV28 and J is TRBJ1-5; D is ambiguous. The CDR3 has 14 amino acids. V lost 5 bases, J lost 0 bases, and 8 bases lay in between. Germline V CDR1 and CDR2: MDHEN, SYDVKM. The DNA for the CDR3 is TGTGCCAGCAGTCAAGCAAATAGCAATCAGCCCCAGCATTTT. As protein: CASSQANSNQPQHF.